What follows describes a single TCR beta chain. Followed longitudinally, the Seattle patients had been enrolled during active infection. Authors' methods: Amplifying reference gene primers gave estimates of nucleated cell counts. Clones were read by immunoSEQ multiplex PCR, and TCRdb kept only the in-frame ones, dropping some. V, J and clone size are taken as reported in that table, and D and trimming were inferred from the DNA itself. The sample includes 200,000 to 300,000 clones, around 84% of them seen just once. The data were obtained in a study of blood T cell repertoires in COVID-19. Study-level information: The United States, Italy and Spain supplied acute and convalescent COVID-19 samples. Sources were T cells, B-cell-depleted T cells, or PBMCs; the material itself was cDNA or gDNA.

This CDR3 spans 18 amino acids. Germline CDR1 reads SGHRS; CDR2 reads YFSETQ. The ends lost 0 bases at V and 4 bases at J; junction bases unmatched: 12. The sample consisted of peripheral blood. The TCR sequence derives from a woman aged 55-69 years with COVID-19, enrolled during active disease. V and J are TRBV5-1 and TRBJ2-1; 8 bases are a match to TRBD2. The CDR3 DNA sequence: TGCGCCAGCAGCTTGGTGTTTAGCGGGACAAAAGTTTACAATGAGCAGTTCTTC. Translation gives CASSLVFSGTKVYNEQFF.